This T cell receptor beta chain was documented in a study of blood T cell repertoires in COVID-19. The wider study: The cDNA or gDNA used as material had been derived from T cells, B-cell-depleted T cells, or PBMCs.

Germline V gene data show CDR1 as SGHDT and CDR2 as YYEEEE. The ends were cut back, 4 bases at V and 4 bases at J, with 11 bases in the middle. This CDR3 spans 13 amino acids. Libraries were prepared by immunoSEQ multiplex PCR; TCRdb keeps only in-frame clonotypes and omits some of them. The top ten clones hold roughly 0.86% of a sample with 350,000 to 450,000 clones, roughly 90% of them seen once. This TCR was sampled from a middle-aged woman who had been exposed to COVID-19. Sequencing was performed on PBMCs or T cells enriched from blood (not recorded which). The chain is built from TRBV5-6 and TRBJ1-2; unclear D gene. CDR3 residues: CASSQIVFYGYTF. In DNA, the CDR3 is TGTGCCAGCAGCCAGATCGTCTTCTATGGCTACACCTTC. Full variable domain (remainder filled in from reference TRBV5-6 and TRBJ1-2): DAGVTQSPTHLIKTRGQQVTLRCSPKSGHDTVSWYQQALGQGPQFIFQYYEEEERQRGNFPDRFSGHQFPNYSSELNVNALLLGDSALYLCASSQIVFYGYTFGSGTRLTVV.